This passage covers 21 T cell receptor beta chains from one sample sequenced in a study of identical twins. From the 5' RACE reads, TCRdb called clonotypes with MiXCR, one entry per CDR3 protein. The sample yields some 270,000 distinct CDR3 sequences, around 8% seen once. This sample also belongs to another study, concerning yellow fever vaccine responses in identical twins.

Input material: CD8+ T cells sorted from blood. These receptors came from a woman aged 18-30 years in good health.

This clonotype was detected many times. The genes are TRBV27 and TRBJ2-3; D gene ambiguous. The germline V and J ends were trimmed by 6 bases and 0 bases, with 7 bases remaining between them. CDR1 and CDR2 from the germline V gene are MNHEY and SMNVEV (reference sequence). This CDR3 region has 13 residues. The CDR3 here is CASSLSSTDTQYF. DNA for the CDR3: TGTGCCAGCAGCCTCTCTAGCACAGATACGCAGTATTTT.

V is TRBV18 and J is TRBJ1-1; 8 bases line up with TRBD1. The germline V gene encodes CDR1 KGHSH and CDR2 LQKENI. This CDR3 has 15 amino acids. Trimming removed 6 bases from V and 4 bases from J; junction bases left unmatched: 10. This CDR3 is CASSLARTGSTEAFF. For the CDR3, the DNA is TGTGCCAGCTCGTTGGCAAGGACAGGGAGCACTGAAGCTTTCTTT.

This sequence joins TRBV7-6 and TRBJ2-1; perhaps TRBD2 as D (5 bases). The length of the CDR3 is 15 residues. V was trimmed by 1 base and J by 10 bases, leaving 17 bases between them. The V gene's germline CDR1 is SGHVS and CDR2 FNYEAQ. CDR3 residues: CASSLGPLVGGEQFF. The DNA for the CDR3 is TGTGCCAGCAGCTTAGGACCCCTTGTAGGAGGAGAGCAGTTCTTC.

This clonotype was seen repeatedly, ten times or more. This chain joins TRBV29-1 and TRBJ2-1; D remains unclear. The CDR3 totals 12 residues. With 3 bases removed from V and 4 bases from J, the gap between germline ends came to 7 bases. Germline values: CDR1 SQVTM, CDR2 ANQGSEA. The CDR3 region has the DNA TGCAGCGTTGAGGGGATATACAATGAGCAGTTCTTC. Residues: CSVEGIYNEQFF.

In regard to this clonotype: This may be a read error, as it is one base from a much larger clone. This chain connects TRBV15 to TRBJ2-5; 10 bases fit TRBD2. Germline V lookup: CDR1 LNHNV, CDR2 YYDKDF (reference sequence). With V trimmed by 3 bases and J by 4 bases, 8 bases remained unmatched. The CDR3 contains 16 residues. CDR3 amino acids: CATSSELAGRGETQYF. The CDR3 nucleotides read TGTGCCACCAGCAGTGAACTAGCGGGGAGAGGAGAGACCCAGTACTTC. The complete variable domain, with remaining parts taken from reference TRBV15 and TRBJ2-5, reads DAMVIQNPRYQVTQFGKPVTLSCSQTLNHNVMYWYQQKSSQAPKLLFHYYDKDFNNEADTPDNFQSRRPNTSFCFLDIRSPGLGDTAMYLCATSSELAGRGETQYFGPGTRLLVL.

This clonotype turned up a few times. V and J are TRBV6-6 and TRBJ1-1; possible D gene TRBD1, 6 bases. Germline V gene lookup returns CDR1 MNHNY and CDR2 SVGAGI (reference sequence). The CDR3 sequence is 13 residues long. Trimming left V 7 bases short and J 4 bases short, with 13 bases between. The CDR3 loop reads CASTFEGGTEAFF. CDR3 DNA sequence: TGTGCCAGCACTTTTGAGGGGGGCACTGAAGCTTTCTTT.

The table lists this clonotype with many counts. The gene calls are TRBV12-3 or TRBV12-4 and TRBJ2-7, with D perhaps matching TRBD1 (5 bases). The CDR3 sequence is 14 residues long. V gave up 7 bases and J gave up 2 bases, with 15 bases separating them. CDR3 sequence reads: CASTHFDSTYEQYF. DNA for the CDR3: TGTGCCAGCACACATTTCGACAGCACCTACGAGCAGTACTTC.

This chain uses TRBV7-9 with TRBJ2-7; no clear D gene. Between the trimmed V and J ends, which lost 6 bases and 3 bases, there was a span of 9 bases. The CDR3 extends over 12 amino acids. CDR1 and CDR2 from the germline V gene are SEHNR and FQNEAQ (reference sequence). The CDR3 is CASRDHGYEQYF. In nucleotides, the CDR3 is TGTGCCAGCAGGGACCACGGCTACGAGCAGTACTTC.

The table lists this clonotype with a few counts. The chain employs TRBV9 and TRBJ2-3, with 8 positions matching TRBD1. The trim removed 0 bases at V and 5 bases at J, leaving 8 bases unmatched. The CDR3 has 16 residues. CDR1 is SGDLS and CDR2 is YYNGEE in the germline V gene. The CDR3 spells CASSVAEGQGRDTQYF. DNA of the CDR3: TGTGCCAGCAGCGTAGCTGAAGGACAGGGACGAGATACGCAGTATTTT.

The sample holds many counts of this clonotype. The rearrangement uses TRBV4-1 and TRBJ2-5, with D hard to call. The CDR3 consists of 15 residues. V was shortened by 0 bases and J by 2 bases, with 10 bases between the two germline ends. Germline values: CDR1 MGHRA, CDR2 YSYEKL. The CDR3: CASSQDLATQETQYF. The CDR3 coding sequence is TGCGCCAGCAGCCAAGATTTGGCGACACAAGAGACCCAGTACTTC.

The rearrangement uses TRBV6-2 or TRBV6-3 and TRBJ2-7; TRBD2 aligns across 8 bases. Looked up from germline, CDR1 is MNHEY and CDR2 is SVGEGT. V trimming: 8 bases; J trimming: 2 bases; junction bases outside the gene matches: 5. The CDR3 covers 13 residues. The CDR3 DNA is TGTGCCAGCGGTCCGGGAGGGCCCTACGAGCAGTACTTC. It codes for CASGPGGPYEQYF.

CDR3 DNA: TGTGCCAGCAGTTTATATACGGTGAATTCACCCCTCCACTTT. Amino acids: CASSLYTVNSPLHF. The V gene is TRBV27, the J gene TRBJ1-6, with D hard to call. The V end lost 1 base, the J end lost 7 bases, and 8 bases lay between the germline ends. CDR1 is MNHEY, CDR2 SMNVEV, per germline (reference sequence). The CDR3 spans 14 residues.

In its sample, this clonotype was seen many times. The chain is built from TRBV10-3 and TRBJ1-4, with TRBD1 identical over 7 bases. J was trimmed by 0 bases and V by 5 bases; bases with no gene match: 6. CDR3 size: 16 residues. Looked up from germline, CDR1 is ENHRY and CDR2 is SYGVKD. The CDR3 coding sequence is TGTGCCATCAGTCGGGACAGCTCGTCAACTAATGAAAAACTGTTTTTT. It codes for CAISRDSSSTNEKLFF.

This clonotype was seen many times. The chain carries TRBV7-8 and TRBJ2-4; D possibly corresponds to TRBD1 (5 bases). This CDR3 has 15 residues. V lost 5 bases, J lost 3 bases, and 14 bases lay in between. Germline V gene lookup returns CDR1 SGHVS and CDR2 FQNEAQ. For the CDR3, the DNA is TGTGCCAGCAGCAGTGACCAGGGCAGCAAAAACATTCAGTACTTC. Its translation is CASSSDQGSKNIQYF.

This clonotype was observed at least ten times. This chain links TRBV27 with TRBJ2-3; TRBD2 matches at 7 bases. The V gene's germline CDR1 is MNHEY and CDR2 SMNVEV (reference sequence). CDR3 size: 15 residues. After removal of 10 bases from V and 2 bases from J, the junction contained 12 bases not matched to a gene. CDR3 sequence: CATRNRGRVTDTQYF. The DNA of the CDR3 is TGTGCCACCCGAAATAGAGGGAGGGTCACAGATACGCAGTATTTT.

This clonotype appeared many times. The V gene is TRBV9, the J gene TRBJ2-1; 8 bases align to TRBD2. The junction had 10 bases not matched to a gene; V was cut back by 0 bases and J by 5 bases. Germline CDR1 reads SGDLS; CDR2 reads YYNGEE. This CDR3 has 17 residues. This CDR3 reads CASSVVVGSGKNNEQFF. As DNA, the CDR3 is TGTGCCAGCAGCGTAGTGGTAGGTAGCGGGAAGAACAATGAGCAGTTCTTC.

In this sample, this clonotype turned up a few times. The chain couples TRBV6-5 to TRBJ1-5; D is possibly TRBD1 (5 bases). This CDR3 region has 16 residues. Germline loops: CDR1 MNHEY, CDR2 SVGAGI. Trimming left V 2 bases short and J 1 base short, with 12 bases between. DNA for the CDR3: TGTGCCAGCAGTTACCGCAGGGAAGGGAGCAATCAGCCCCAGCATTTT. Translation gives CASSYRREGSNQPQHF.

DNA for the CDR3: TGTGCCAGCAGCTTTAGGACAGGCCCTGATCAGCCCCAGCATTTT. Its translation is CASSFRTGPDQPQHF. This rearrangement joins TRBV11-2 to TRBJ1-5; 7 positions agree with TRBD1. Germline CDR1 and CDR2: SGHAT and FQNNGV. After removal of 3 bases from V and 5 bases from J, the junction contained 7 bases not matched to a gene. The CDR3 sequence is 15 residues long.

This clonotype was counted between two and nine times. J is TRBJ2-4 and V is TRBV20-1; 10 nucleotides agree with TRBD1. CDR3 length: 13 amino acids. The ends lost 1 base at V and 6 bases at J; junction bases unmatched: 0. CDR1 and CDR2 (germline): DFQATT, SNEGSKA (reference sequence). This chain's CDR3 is CSARGQGANIQYF. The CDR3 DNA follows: TGCAGTGCTAGAGGACAGGGGGCAAACATTCAGTACTTC.

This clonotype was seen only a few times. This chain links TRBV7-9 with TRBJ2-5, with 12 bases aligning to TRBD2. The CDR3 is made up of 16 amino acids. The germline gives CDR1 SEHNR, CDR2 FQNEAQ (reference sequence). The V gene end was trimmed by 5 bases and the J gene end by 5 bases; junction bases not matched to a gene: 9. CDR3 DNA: TGTGCCAGCAGCCCGCGGACTAGCGGGATCAAGGAGACCCAGTACTTC. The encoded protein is CASSPRTSGIKETQYF.

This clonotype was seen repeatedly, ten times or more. In nucleotides, the CDR3 is TGCAGTGCTAGTGCCAGAGAGCTTGAGCAGTTCTTC. Residues: CSASARELEQFF. J is TRBJ2-1 and V is TRBV20-1; D is undetermined. CDR3 length: 12 residues. V was trimmed by 3 bases and J by 9 bases, leaving 12 bases between them. Germline V CDR1 and CDR2: DFQATT, SNEGSKA (reference sequence).